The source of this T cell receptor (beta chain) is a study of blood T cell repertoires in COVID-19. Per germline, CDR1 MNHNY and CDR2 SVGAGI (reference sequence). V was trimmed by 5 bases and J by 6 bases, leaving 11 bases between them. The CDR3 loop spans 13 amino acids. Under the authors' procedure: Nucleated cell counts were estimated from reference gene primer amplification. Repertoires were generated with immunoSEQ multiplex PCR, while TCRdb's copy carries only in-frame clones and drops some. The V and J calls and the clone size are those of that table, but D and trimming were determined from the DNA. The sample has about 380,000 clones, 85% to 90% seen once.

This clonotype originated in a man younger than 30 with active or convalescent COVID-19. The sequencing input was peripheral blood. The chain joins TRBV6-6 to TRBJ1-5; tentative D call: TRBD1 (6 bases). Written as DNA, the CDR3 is TGTGCCAGCAGTCCCAGGGGAGTTCAGCCCCAGCATTTT. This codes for CASSPRGVQPQHF.